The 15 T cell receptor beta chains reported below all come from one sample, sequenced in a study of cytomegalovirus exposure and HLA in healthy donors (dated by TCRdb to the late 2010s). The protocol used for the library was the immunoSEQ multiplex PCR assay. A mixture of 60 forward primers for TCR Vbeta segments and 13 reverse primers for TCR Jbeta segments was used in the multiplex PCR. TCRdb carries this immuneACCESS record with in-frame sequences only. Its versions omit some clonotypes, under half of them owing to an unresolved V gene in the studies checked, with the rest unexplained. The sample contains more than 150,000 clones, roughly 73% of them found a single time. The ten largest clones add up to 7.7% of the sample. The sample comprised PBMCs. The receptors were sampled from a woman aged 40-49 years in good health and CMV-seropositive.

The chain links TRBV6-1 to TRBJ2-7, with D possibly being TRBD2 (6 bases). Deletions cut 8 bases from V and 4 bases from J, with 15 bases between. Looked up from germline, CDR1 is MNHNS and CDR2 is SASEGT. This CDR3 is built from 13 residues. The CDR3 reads CASHGTPTYEQYF. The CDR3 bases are TGTGCCAGCCACGGGACTCCGACGTACGAGCAGTACTTC.

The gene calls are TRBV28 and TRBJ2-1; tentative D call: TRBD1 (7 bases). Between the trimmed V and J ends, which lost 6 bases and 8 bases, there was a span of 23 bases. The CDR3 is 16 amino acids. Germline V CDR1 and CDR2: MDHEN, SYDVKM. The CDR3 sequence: CASSTEGAGGFYEQFF. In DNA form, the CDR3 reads TGTGCCAGCAGCACCGAGGGGGCAGGGGGGTTCTATGAGCAGTTCTTC.

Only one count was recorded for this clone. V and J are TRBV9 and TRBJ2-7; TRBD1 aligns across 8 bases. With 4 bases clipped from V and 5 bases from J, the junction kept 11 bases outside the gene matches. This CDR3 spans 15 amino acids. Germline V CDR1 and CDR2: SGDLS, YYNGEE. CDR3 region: CASSWTGTGGNEQYF. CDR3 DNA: TGTGCCAGCAGCTGGACCGGGACAGGAGGGAACGAGCAGTACTTC. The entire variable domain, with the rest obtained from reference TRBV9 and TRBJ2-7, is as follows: DSGVTQTPKHLITATGQRVTLRCSPRSGDLSVYWYQQSLDQGLQFLIQYYNGEERAKGNILERFSAQQFPDLHSELNLSSLELGDSALYFCASSWTGTGGNEQYFGPGTRLTVT.

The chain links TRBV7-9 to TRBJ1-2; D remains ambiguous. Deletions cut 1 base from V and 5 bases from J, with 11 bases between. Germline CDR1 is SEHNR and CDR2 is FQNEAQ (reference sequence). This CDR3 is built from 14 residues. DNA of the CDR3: TGTGCCAGCAGCTTAGAAGTGACAAGTTATGGCTACACCTTC. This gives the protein CASSLEVTSYGYTF. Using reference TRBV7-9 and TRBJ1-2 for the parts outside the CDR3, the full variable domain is DTGVSQNPRHKITKRGQNVTFRCDPISEHNRLYWYRQTLGQGPEFLTYFQNEAQLEKSRLLSDRFSAERPKGSFSTLEIQRTEQGDSAMYLCASSLEVTSYGYTFGSGTRLTVV.

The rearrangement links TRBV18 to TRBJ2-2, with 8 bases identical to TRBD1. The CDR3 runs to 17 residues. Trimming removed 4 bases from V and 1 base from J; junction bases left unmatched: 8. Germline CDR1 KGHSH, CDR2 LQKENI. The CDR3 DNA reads TGTGCCAGCTCACGGACAGGGTCCCCCCGGAACACCGGGGAGCTGTTTTTT. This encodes CASSRTGSPRNTGELFF. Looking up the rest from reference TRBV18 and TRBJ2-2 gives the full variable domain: NAGVMQNPRHLVRRRGQEARLRCSPMKGHSHVYWYRQLPEEGLKFMVYLQKENIIDESGMPKERFSAEFPKEGPSILRIQQVVRGDSAAYFCASSRTGSPRNTGELFFGEGSRLTVL.

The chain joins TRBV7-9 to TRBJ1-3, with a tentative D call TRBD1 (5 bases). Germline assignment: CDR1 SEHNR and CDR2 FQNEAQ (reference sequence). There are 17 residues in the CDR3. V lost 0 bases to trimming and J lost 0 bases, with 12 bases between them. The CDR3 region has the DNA TGTGCCAGCAGCTTAGCGGACATTGCCAACTCTGGAAACACCATATATTTT. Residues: CASSLADIANSGNTIYF.

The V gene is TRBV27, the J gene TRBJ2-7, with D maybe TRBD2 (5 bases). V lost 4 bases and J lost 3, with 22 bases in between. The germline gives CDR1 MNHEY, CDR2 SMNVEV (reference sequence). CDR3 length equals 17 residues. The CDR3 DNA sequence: TGTGCCAGCAGTTCGTTCTTACGTTCCGAGGGCGGCTACGAGCAGTACTTC. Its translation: CASSSFLRSEGGYEQYF.

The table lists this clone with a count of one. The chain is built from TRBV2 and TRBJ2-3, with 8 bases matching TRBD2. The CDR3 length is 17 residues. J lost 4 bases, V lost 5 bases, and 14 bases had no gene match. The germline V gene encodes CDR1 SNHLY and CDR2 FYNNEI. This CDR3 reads CASSSEVAGGLADTQYF. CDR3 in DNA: TGTGCCAGCAGTTCTGAGGTGGCGGGAGGACTCGCAGATACGCAGTATTTT.

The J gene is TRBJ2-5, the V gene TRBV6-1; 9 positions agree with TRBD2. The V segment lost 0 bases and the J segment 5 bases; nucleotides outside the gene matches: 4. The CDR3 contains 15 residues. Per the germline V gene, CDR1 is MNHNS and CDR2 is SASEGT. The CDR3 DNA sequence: TGTGCCAGCAGTGAAGCGGGCGGGAGGGAGGAGACCCAGTACTTC. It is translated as CASSEAGGREETQYF.

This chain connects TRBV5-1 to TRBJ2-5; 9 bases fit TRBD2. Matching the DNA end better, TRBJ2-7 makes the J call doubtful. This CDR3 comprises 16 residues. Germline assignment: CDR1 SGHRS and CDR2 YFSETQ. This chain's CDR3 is CASSFGGGRGSYEQYF. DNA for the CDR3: TGCGCCAGCAGCTTTGGTGGCGGGAGGGGGAGCTACGAGCAGTACTTC.

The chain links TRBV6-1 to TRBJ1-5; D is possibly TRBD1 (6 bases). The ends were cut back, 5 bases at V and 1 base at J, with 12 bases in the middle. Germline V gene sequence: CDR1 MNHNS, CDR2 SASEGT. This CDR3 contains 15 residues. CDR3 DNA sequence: TGTGCCAGCAGTACCCTGACAGGAAGCAATCAGCCCCAGCATTTT. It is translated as CASSTLTGSNQPQHF.

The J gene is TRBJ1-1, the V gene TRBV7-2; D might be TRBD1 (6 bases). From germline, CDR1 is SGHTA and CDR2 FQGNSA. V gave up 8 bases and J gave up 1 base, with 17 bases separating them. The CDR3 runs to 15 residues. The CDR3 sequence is CASGNLQGANTEAFF. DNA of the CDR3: TGTGCCAGCGGCAACCTACAGGGCGCGAACACTGAAGCTTTCTTT.

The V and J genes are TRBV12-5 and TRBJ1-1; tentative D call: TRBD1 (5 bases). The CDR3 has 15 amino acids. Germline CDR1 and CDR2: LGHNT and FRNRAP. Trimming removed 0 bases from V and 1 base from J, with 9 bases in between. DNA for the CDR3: TGTGCTAGTGGTTTGGTAGGGCAGGGGAACACTGAAGCTTTCTTT. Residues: CASGLVGQGNTEAFF.

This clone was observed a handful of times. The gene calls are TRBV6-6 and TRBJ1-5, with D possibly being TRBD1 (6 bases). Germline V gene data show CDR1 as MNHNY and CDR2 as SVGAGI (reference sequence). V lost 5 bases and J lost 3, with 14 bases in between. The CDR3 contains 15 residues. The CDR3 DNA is TGTGCCAGCAGTGACTTTGACAGGTCCAATCAGCCCCAGCATTTT. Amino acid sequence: CASSDFDRSNQPQHF.

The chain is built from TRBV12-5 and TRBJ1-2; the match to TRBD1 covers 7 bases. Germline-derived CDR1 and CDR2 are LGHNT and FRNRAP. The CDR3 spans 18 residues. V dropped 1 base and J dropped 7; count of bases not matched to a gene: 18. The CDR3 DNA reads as TGTGCTAGTGGTTTGGCCCTGACAGGGAGGAGGGTCTTAGGTGGCTACACCTTC. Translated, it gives CASGLALTGRRVLGGYTF.